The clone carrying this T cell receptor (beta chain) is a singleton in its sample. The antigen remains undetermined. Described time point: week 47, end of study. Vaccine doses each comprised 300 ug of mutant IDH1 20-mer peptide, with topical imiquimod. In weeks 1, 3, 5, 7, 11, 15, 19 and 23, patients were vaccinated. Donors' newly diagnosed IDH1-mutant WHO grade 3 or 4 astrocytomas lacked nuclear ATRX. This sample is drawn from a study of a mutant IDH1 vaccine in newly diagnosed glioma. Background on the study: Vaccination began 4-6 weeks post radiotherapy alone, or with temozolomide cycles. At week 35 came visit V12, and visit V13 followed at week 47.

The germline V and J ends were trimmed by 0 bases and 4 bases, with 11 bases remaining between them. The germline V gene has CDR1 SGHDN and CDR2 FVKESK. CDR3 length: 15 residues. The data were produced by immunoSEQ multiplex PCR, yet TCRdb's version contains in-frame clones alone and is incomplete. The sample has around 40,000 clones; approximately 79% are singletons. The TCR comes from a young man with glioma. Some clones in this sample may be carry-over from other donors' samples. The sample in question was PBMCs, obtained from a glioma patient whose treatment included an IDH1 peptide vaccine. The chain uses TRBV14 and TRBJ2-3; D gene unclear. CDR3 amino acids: CASSQDWASSDTQYF. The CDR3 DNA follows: TGTGCCAGCAGCCAAGATTGGGCGAGTTCAGATACGCAGTATTTT.